The subject of this entry is one TCR beta chain. Antigen unknown. Relative to the germline gene, one junction end is altered; a read error may explain this. The record originates from a study of tumor and adjacent non-tumor tissue in lung cancer. Study-wide background: The patients, 10 to 11 men and about 5 women, were roughly 30 to 85 with stage I to III disease. Whole-study results and caveats: TCR diversity was significantly greater in tumor than normal lung tissue.

TCRbeta libraries were built with three rounds of nested PCR, modified from ARM-PCR. TCRdb analysed the multiplex PCR reads with MiXCR anew, one entry per CDR3 protein. This sample has more than 75,000 distinct CDR3 sequences, with 80% found just once. Germline CDR1 reads SEHNR; CDR2 reads FQNEAQ (reference sequence). This CDR3 is 17 amino acids long. No cell sorting was done before RNA was extracted from the tissue. This non-tumor lung sample came from over 3 cm beyond the tumor edge. Between August and November 2014, newly diagnosed, chemotherapy-naive lung cancer patients underwent thoracic surgery in China.

The TCR was taken from a man aged 55 to 70 with small cell lung cancer. The chain has TRBV7-9 and TRBJ2-6; 15 bases map to TRBD2. Specimen: distant non-tumor lung tissue. CDR3 sequence reads: CASRGTSGRSGANVLSF. DNA for the CDR3: TGTGCCAGCAGAGGGACTAGCGGGAGGTCTGGTGCCAACGTCCTCAGTTTC.